The clone carrying this T cell receptor (beta chain) was seen at least ten times. Its antigen is currently unknown. Regarding time point: patch test 2, 6 weeks after DPC sensitization. Treatment of the sample: therapeutic diphenylcyclopropenone sensitization with weekly scalp DPC. Participating donors were patients with alopecia, aged 18 to 70 years, considered appropriate candidates for DPC. TCRdb called the RACE reads again in MiXCR, with one record for every CDR3 protein. The sample shows 65,000 to 90,000 distinct CDR3 sequences, around 7% of them seen only once. These data come from a study of human T cells and chemical hapten exposure. Study information: On the upper back, patch tests were applied with 0.01% DPC and read at 6 days. The study's findings and limits: TCRs at a frequency above 1 in 1000 stayed unchanged with DPC sensitization.

CDR3 length: 14 residues. With 1 base removed from V and 2 bases from J, the gap between germline ends came to 7 bases. Germline values: CDR1 SEHNR, CDR2 FQNEAQ (reference sequence). The chain employs TRBV7-9 and TRBJ2-3; no clear D gene. The clonotype originates from a woman between 25 and 40 years old with alopecia areata. Some clones in this sample may be carry-over from other donors' samples. Here the sequenced sample was whole blood, taken in connection with sensitization to the hapten diphenylcyclopropenone (DPC). In DNA, the CDR3 is TGTGCCAGCAGCTTAGACAGTACCACAGATACGCAGTATTTT. It encodes CASSLDSTTDTQYF.